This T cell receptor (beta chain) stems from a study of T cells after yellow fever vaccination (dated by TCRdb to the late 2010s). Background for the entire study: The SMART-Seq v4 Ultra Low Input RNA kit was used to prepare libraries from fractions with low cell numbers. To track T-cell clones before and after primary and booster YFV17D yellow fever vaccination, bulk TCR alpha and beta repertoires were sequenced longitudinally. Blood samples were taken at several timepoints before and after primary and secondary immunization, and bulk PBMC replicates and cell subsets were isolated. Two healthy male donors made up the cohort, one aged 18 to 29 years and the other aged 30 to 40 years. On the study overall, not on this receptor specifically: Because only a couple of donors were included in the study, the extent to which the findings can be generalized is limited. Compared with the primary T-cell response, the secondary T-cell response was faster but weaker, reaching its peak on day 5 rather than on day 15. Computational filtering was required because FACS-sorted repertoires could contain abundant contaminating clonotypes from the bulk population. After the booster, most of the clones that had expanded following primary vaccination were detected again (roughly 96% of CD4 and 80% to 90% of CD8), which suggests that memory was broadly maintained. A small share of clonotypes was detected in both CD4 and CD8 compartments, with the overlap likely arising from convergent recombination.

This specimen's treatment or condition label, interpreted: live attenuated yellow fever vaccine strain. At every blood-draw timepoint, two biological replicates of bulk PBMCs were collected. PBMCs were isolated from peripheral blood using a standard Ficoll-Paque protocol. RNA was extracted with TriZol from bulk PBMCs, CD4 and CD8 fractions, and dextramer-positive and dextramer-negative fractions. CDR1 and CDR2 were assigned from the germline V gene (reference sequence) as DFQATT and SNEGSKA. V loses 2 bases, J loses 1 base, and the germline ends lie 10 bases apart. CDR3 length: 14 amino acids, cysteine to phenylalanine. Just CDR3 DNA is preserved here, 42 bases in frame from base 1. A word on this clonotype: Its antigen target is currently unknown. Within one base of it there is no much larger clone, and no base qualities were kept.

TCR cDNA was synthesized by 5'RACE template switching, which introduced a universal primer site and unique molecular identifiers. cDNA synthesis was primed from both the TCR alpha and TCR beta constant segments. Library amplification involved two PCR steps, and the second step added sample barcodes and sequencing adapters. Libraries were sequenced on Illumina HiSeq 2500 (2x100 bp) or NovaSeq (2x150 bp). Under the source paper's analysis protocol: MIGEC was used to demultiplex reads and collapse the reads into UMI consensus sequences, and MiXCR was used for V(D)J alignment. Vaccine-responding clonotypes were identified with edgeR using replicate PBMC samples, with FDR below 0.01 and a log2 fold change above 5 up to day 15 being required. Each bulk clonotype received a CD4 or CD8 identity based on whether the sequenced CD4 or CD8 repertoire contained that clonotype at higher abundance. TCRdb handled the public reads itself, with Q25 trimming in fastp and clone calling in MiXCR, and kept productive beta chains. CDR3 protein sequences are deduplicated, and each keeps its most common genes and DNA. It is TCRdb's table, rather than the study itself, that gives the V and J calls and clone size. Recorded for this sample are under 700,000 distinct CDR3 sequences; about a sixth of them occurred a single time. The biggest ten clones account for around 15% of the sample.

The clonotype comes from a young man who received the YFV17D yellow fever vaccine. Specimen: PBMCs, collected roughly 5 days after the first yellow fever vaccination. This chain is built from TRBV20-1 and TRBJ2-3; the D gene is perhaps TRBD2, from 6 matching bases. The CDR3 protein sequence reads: CSARPGLGTDTQYF. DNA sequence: TGCAGTGCTAGACCGGGACTGGGCACAGATACGCAGTATTTT.